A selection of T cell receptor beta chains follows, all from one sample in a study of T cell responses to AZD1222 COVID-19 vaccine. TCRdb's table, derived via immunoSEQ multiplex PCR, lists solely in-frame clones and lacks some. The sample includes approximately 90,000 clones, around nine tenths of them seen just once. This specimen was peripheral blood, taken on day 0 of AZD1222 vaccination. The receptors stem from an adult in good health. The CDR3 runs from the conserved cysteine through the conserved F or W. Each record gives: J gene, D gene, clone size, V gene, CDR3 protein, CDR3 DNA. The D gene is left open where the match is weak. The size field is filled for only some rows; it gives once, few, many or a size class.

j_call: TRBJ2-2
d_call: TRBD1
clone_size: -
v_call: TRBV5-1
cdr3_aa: CASSLDGQGNTGELFF
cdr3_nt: TGCGCCAGCAGCTTGGACGGACAGGGAAACACCGGGGAGCTGTTTTTT

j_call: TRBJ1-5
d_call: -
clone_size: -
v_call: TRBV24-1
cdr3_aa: CATSVFYNSNQPQHF
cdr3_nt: TGTGCCACCAGTGTTTTTTATAATAGCAATCAGCCCCAGCATTTT

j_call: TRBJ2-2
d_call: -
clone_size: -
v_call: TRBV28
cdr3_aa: CASSLGSGNTGELFF
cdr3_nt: TGTGCCAGCAGTTTAGGTAGCGGGAACACCGGGGAGCTGTTTTTT

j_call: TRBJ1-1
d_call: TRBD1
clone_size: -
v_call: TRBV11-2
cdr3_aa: CASSKTGGAGTEAFF
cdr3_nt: TGTGCCAGCAGCAAGACAGGGGGCGCGGGGACTGAAGCTTTCTTT

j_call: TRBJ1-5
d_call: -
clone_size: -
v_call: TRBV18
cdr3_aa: CASSPQGGFDQPQHF
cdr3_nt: TGTGCCAGCTCCCCGCAAGGCGGATTTGATCAGCCCCAGCATTTT

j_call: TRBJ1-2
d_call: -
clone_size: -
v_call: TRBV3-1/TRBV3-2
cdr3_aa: CASSPSRGQVGYGYTF
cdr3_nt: TGTGCCAGCAGCCCGAGCCGAGGGCAAGTCGGCTATGGCTACACCTTC

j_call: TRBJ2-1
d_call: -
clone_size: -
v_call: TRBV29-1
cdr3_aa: CSVEDNRYNEQFF
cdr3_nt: TGCAGCGTTGAAGATAACCGGTACAATGAGCAGTTCTTC

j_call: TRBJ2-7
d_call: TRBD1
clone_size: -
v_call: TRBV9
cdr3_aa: CASSGGDRGEQYF
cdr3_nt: TGTGCCAGCAGCGGAGGGGACAGGGGCGAGCAGTACTTC

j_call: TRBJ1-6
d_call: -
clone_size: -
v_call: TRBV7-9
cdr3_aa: CASSLRSGIYNSPLHF
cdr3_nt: TGTGCCAGCAGCTTAAGGTCAGGGATTTATAATTCACCCCTCCACTTT

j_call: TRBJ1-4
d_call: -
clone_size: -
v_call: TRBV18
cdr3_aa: CASSGSLGTNEKLFF
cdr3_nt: TGTGCCAGCTCCGGCTCACTCGGAACTAATGAAAAACTGTTTTTT

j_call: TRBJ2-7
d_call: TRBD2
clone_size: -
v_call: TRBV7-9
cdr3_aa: CASSPRTSGSDPIYEQYF
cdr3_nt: TGTGCCAGCAGCCCCCGGACTAGCGGGAGTGACCCCATCTACGAGCAGTACTTC

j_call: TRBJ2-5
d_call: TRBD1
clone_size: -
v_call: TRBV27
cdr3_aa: CASRTGLETQYF
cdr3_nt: TGTGCCAGCAGGACAGGGTTGGAGACCCAGTACTTC

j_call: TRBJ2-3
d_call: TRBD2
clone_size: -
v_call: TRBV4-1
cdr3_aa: CASSQVGSGGSDTQYF
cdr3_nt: TGCGCCAGCAGCCAAGTCGGTAGCGGGGGCTCAGATACGCAGTATTTT

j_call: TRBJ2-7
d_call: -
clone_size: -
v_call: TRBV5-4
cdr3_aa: CASSPPHGYEQYF
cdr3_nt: TGTGCCAGCAGCCCACCCCACGGGTACGAGCAGTACTTC

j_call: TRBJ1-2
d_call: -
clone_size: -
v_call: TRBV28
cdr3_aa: CASSLPVYGYTF
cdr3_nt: TGTGCCAGCAGTTTGCCAGTGTATGGCTACACCTTC

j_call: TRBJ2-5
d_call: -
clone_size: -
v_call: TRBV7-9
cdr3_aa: CASSLGGLQETQYF
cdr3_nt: TGTGCCAGCAGCTTAGGAGGGCTACAAGAGACCCAGTACTTC

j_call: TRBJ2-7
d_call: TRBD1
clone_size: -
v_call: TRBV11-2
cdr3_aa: CASSFRDRNYEQYF
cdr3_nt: TGTGCCAGCAGCTTCCGGGACAGAAACTACGAGCAGTACTTC

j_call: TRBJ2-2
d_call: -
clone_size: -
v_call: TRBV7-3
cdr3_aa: CASRDPPGELFF
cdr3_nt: TGTGCCAGCCGGGACCCCCCTGGGGAGCTGTTTTTT

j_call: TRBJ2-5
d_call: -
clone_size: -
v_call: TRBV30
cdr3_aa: CAWSSQETQYF
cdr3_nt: TGTGCCTGGAGTTCCCAGGAGACCCAGTACTTC

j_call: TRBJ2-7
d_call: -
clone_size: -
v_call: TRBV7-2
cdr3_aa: CASSSAGYEQYF
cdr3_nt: TGTGCCAGCAGCTCCGCTGGCTACGAGCAGTACTTC

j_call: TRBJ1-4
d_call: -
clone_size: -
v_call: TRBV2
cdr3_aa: CASSSGVGEKLFF
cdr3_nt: TGTGCCAGCAGTAGCGGGGTTGGTGAAAAACTGTTTTTT

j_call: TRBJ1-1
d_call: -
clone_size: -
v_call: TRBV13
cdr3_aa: CASSLFGGKEAFF
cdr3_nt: TGTGCCAGCAGCTTATTCGGGGGTAAGGAAGCTTTCTTT

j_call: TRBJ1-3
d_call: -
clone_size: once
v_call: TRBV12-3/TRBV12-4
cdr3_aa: CASTPPGGNTIYF
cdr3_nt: TGTGCCAGCACCCCGCCAGGAGGAAACACCATATATTTT

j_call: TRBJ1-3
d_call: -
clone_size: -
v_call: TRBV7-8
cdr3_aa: CASSTSGVGGNTIYF
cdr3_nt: TGTGCCAGCAGCACTTCAGGGGTAGGAGGAAACACCATATATTTT

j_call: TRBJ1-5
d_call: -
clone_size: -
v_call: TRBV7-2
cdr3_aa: CASSLVRVGQPQHF
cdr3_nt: TGTGCCAGCAGCTTAGTCAGGGTTGGTCAGCCCCAGCATTTT

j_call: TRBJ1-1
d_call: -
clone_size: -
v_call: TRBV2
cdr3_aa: CASRVSRGFTEAFF
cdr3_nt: TGTGCCAGCAGGGTCAGCAGGGGCTTCACTGAAGCTTTCTTT

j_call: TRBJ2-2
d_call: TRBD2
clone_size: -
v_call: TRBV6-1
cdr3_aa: CASSDLSGSANTGELFF
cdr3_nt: TGTGCCAGCAGTGATTTAAGCGGGAGCGCGAACACCGGGGAGCTGTTTTTT

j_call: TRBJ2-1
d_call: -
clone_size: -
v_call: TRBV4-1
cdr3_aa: CASSQDPVSSYNEQFF
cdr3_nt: TGCGCCAGCAGCCAAGATCCGGTGAGCTCCTACAATGAGCAGTTCTTC

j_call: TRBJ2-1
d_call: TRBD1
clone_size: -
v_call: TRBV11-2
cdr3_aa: CASKLRDRDYNEQFF
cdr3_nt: TGTGCCAGCAAACTCCGGGACAGAGATTACAATGAGCAGTTCTTC

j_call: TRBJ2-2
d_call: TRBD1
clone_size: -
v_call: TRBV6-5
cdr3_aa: CASSYLGQGPGELFF
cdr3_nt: TGTGCCAGCAGTTACCTAGGACAGGGGCCCGGGGAGCTGTTTTTT

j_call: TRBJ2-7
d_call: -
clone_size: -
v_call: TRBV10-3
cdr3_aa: CAISEPIRVHEQYF
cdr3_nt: TGTGCCATCAGTGAGCCGATCAGGGTTCACGAGCAGTACTTC

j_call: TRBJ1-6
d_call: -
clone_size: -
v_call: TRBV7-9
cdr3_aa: CASSPTGSSPLHF
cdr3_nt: TGTGCCAGCAGCCCTACAGGGAGTTCACCCCTCCACTTT

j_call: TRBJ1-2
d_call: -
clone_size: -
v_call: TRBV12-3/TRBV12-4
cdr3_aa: CASSSPYGYTF
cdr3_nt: TGTGCCAGCAGTTCACCCTATGGCTACACCTTC

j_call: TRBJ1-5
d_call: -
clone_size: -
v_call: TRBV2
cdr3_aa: CASSGGAYQPQHF
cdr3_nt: TGTGCCAGCAGTGGGGGGGCGTATCAGCCCCAGCATTTT